The next 30 T cell receptor beta chains were all read from a single sample in a study of beta chain features in type 1 diabetes. Of the isolated RNA, all was reverse transcribed, and so the sequenced material was expressed TCRB transcripts. Repertoires were generated with immunoSEQ multiplex PCR, while TCRdb's copy carries only in-frame clones and drops some. The profile shows fewer than 900,000 clones, about 17% of them singletons. Sequenced material: naive CD4+ T cells from blood. The receptors come from a young woman in good health.

The chain has TRBV5-1 and TRBJ2-3, with a weak D call TRBD1 (6 bases). Looked up from germline, CDR1 is SGHRS and CDR2 is YFSETQ. The CDR3 totals 16 residues. V was trimmed by 4 bases and J by 2 bases, leaving 17 bases between them. CDR3 nucleotide sequence: TGCGCCAGCAGCCCGACAGGCAAGGGGGACACAGATACGCAGTATTTT. Translated: CASSPTGKGDTDTQYF.

The chain combines TRBV28 with TRBJ2-4; D gene ambiguous. The V gene's germline CDR1 is MDHEN and CDR2 SYDVKM. The CDR3 has 13 amino acids. V gave up 3 bases and J gave up 8 bases, with 11 bases separating them. CDR3: CASSFPWLDIQYF. The CDR3 coding sequence is TGTGCCAGCAGTTTCCCCTGGTTGGACATTCAGTACTTC.

The chain carries TRBV2 and TRBJ2-7; TRBD1 aligns across 12 bases. Germline CDR1 is SNHLY and CDR2 is FYNNEI. V was pared by 5 bases and J by 4 bases, with 9 bases of the junction left unmatched. This CDR3 comprises 16 residues. Here the CDR3 DNA reads TGTGCCAGCAGTTCGGGTCCGGGACAGGGGGCTTACGAGCAGTACTTC. As protein: CASSSGPGQGAYEQYF.

This chain connects TRBV9 to TRBJ2-1; tentative D call: TRBD1 (5 bases). The germline CDR1 and CDR2 sequences are SGDLS and YYNGEE. The germline V and J ends were trimmed by 0 bases and 7 bases, with 14 bases remaining between them. The CDR3 consists of 15 residues. The CDR3 sequence: CASSVEGWGRNEQFF. The DNA for the CDR3 is TGTGCCAGCAGCGTAGAGGGGTGGGGCCGAAATGAGCAGTTCTTC.

The rearrangement joins TRBV6-5 to TRBJ1-2; D gene unclear. The germline gives CDR1 MNHEY, CDR2 SVGAGI. This CDR3 comprises 14 residues. The germline V and J ends were trimmed by 10 bases and 4 bases, with 19 bases remaining between them. CDR3 in DNA: TGTGCCACCGGCTATGGAGAACCAGTCTATGGCTACACCTTC. This gives the protein CATGYGEPVYGYTF.

The chain couples TRBV7-6 to TRBJ1-4; a possible D gene is TRBD1 (5 bases). The V gene's germline CDR1 is SGHVS and CDR2 FNYEAQ. The V end was cut by 1 base, the J end by 7 bases, with 19 bases between. The CDR3 extends over 17 amino acids. CDR3 residues: CASSLVGREKGGEKLFF. Here the CDR3 DNA reads TGTGCCAGCAGCTTAGTCGGCAGGGAGAAAGGCGGTGAAAAACTGTTTTTT.

This chain's CDR3 is CASTMNRAGGYTF. The CDR3 DNA follows: TGTGCCAGCACCATGAACAGGGCTGGAGGCTACACCTTC. J is TRBJ1-2 and V is TRBV19; possible D gene TRBD1, 6 bases. The length of the CDR3 is 13 residues. The V and J ends lost 9 bases and 8 bases respectively, with 19 bases between them. CDR1 is LNHDA and CDR2 is SQIVND in the germline V gene (reference sequence).

The chain couples TRBV18 to TRBJ2-7; 11 bases line up with TRBD2. V lost 0 bases, J lost 3 bases, and 7 bases stayed unmatched. The germline V gene has CDR1 KGHSH and CDR2 LQKENI. CDR3 length: 17 amino acids. CDR3 loop: CASSPPSRLAGNYEQYF. Written as DNA, the CDR3 is TGTGCCAGCTCACCACCTAGCCGACTAGCGGGGAACTACGAGCAGTACTTC.

The CDR3 bases are TGTGCCAGTAGTGACCGGAGGAGCTCCTACAATGAGCAGTTCTTC. It encodes CASSDRRSSYNEQFF. V is TRBV19 and J is TRBJ2-1, with a weak D call TRBD2 (5 bases). The CDR3 consists of 15 residues. Germline lookup yields CDR1 LNHDA and CDR2 SQIVND (reference sequence). The germline V and J ends were trimmed by 5 bases and 0 bases, with 11 bases remaining between them.

The rearrangement joins TRBV9 to TRBJ2-1; D remains unclear. Germline V lookup: CDR1 SGDLS, CDR2 YYNGEE. This CDR3 has 13 residues. The V end was cut by 3 bases, the J end by 5 bases, with 9 bases between. The CDR3 is CASSGSIHNEQFF. DNA of the CDR3: TGTGCCAGCAGCGGTAGTATCCACAATGAGCAGTTCTTC.

The chain links TRBV5-1 to TRBJ2-1; D uncertain. Germline CDR1 SGHRS, CDR2 YFSETQ. Trimming took 5 bases from V and 5 from J, leaving 17 bases between them. The CDR3 spans 15 residues. The CDR3 coding sequence is TGCGCCAGCAGTCAGGACGGTGCCCGGCACAATGAGCAGTTCTTC. Its protein is CASSQDGARHNEQFF.

This clone was recorded a few times. The chain joins TRBV13 to TRBJ2-7, with D maybe TRBD1 (5 bases). Deletions cut 1 base from V and 3 bases from J, with 10 bases between. In germline, CDR1 is PRHDT, CDR2 FYEKMQ (reference sequence). The CDR3 loop spans 14 amino acids. In DNA, the CDR3 is TGTGCCAGCAGCTTAGACAGGTCCAACTACGAGCAGTACTTC. This translates into CASSLDRSNYEQYF.

The J gene is TRBJ2-7, the V gene TRBV10-3; D perhaps matches TRBD2 (5 bases). The CDR3 extends over 12 amino acids. CDR1 and CDR2 from the germline V gene are ENHRY and SYGVKD. The ends were cut back, 6 bases at V and 9 bases at J, with 15 bases in the middle. The CDR3 protein is CAIRETGVGQYF. CDR3 sequence (DNA): TGTGCCATCAGAGAAACCGGGGTCGGGCAGTACTTC.

About this clone itself: Additional DNA sequences in this sample encode the identical CDR3. The chain is built from TRBV7-9 and TRBJ2-1; D remains ambiguous. The CDR3 consists of 12 residues. V was pared by 2 bases and J by 7 bases, with 6 bases between. Per germline, CDR1 SEHNR and CDR2 FQNEAQ (reference sequence). CDR3 loop: CASSLRQNEQFF. CDR3 bases: TGTGCCAGCAGCTTAAGGCAAAATGAGCAGTTCTTC. Drawing the rest from reference TRBV7-9 and TRBJ2-1, the complete variable domain is DTGVSQNPRHKITKRGQNVTFRCDPISEHNRLYWYRQTLGQGPEFLTYFQNEAQLEKSRLLSDRFSAERPKGSFSTLEIQRTEQGDSAMYLCASSLRQNEQFFGPGTRLTVL.

The chain is built from TRBV2 and TRBJ2-1, with TRBD2 matching over 10 bases. This CDR3 region has 15 residues. CDR1 and CDR2 (germline): SNHLY, FYNNEI. With 5 bases clipped from V and 0 bases from J, the junction kept 1 base outside the gene matches. The CDR3, as DNA: TGTGCCAGCAGTATAGCGGGAGGCTCCTACAATGAGCAGTTCTTC. It yields the protein CASSIAGGSYNEQFF.

This clone was seen a handful of times. V gene TRBV19 combines with J gene TRBJ2-6; TRBD1 matches 7 bases. This CDR3 contains 17 residues. The V segment lost 6 bases and the J segment 0 bases; nucleotides outside the gene matches: 8. In germline, CDR1 is LNHDA, CDR2 SQIVND (reference sequence). The CDR3 DNA sequence: TGTGCCAGTAGCCGACAGGGCCTATTCTCTGGGGCCAACGTCCTGACTTTC. As protein: CASSRQGLFSGANVLTF.

A note on this clone: The same CDR3 arises from other DNA sequences in this sample as well. The chain joins TRBV10-3 to TRBJ1-5, with D maybe TRBD1 (6 bases). V was shortened by 4 bases and J by 3 bases, with 7 bases between the two germline ends. Germline V CDR1 and CDR2: ENHRY, SYGVKD. The CDR3 is made up of 13 amino acids. The CDR3 spells CAISAGVNQPQHF. The DNA for the CDR3 is TGTGCCATCAGTGCAGGGGTCAATCAGCCCCAGCATTTT.

The chain has TRBV6-5 and TRBJ2-3; D is unresolved. The CDR3 runs 14 residues. Germline V gene data show CDR1 as MNHEY and CDR2 as SVGAGI. V lost 5 bases, J lost 4 bases, and 13 bases lay in between. The CDR3 DNA sequence: TGTGCCAGCAGTATCCGCCGGTCCCCAGATACGCAGTATTTT. It encodes CASSIRRSPDTQYF.

This chain joins TRBV29-1 and TRBJ1-2; 9 nucleotides agree with TRBD1. The J segment lost 8 bases and the V segment lost 7 bases, leaving 5 bases of the junction unmatched. Germline V gene data show CDR1 as SQVTM and CDR2 as ANQGSEA. The CDR3 runs 11 residues. CDR3 nucleotides: TGCAGCGAAGGGACAGGGAAAGGCTACACCTTC. It specifies CSEGTGKGYTF.

This clone was seen a few times. The gene calls are TRBV11-1 and TRBJ2-5; D might be TRBD1 (6 bases). V was clipped by 4 bases and J by 5 bases, with 23 bases between them. Germline V gene sequence: CDR1 SGHAT, CDR2 FQDESV (reference sequence). CDR3 size: 17 residues. CDR3 in DNA: TGTGCCAGCAGCTCCGAACTCCGACAGGTCGCACGTGAGACCCAGTACTTC. It is translated as CASSSELRQVARETQYF.

This clone turned up a few times. For the CDR3, the DNA is TGCAGCGCACCGGGACTAGCGGGAGATTCCTACAATGAGCAGTTCTTC. The encoded protein is CSAPGLAGDSYNEQFF. This chain links TRBV29-1 with TRBJ2-1; 14 bases are a match to TRBD2. The germline CDR1 and CDR2 sequences are SQVTM and ANQGSEA. V gave up 7 bases and J gave up 1 base; unmatched junction bases: 6. There are 16 residues in the CDR3.

This clone was seen more than once but under ten times. The rearrangement joins TRBV29-1 to TRBJ2-1, with 7 bases lining up with TRBD2. The CDR3 runs 14 residues. Trimming took 4 bases from V and 0 from J; bases not matched to a gene: 3. Germline-derived CDR1 and CDR2 are SQVTM and ANQGSEA. DNA of the CDR3: TGCAGCGTTGTTGAGCGGGGCTCCTACAATGAGCAGTTCTTC. Translation gives CSVVERGSYNEQFF.

The chain has TRBV25-1 and TRBJ2-2; the D call may be TRBD1 or TRBD2 (6 bases each). The V gene lost 5 bases and the J gene lost 9 bases, with 10 bases spanning the gap. Germline V gives CDR1 MGHDK, CDR2 SYGVNS. The CDR3 spans 12 residues. For the CDR3, the DNA is TGTGCCAGCAGTAGGGGGGCCTGGGAGCTGTTTTTT. Translation gives CASSRGAWELFF. The entire variable domain, with the rest obtained from reference TRBV25-1 and TRBJ2-2, is as follows: EADIYQTPRYLVIGTGKKITLECSQTMGHDKMYWYQQDPGMELHLIHYSYGVNSTEKGDLSSESTVSRIRTEHFPLTLESARPSHTSQYLCASSRGAWELFFGEGSRLTVL.

The V gene is TRBV7-2, the J gene TRBJ1-1; perhaps TRBD1 as D (5 bases). Germline CDR1 is SGHTA and CDR2 is FQGNSA. The V and J ends lost 2 bases and 0 bases respectively, with 10 bases between them. The CDR3 is made up of 15 amino acids. In DNA, the CDR3 is TGTGCCAGCAGCTTATCGGACACCTTGAACACTGAAGCTTTCTTT. This gives the protein CASSLSDTLNTEAFF.

As regards this clone: Other DNA sequences of this sample code for an identical CDR3. CDR3 in DNA: TGTGCCAGCAGCTTATCCTCCTACGAGCAGTACTTC. Amino acids: CASSLSSYEQYF. The chain uses TRBV7-9 and TRBJ2-7, with D unresolved. CDR1 SEHNR and CDR2 FQNEAQ come from the germline V gene (reference sequence). The CDR3 runs to 12 residues. The ends were cut back, 2 bases at V and 0 bases at J, with 2 bases in the middle.

This chain links TRBV7-6 with TRBJ2-5; 8 bases map to TRBD1. The CDR3 consists of 14 residues. V was pared by 1 base and J by 4 bases, with 2 bases of the junction left unmatched. The germline V gene encodes CDR1 SGHVS and CDR2 FNYEAQ. As DNA, the CDR3 is TGTGCCAGCAGCTTAGTGACAGGGGTAGAGACCCAGTACTTC. Protein: CASSLVTGVETQYF.

The genes are TRBV9 and TRBJ2-1; D is possibly TRBD2 (6 bases). This CDR3 region has 13 residues. Between the trimmed V and J ends, which lost 8 bases and 1 base, there was a span of 10 bases. Germline-derived CDR1 and CDR2 are SGDLS and YYNGEE. CDR3 residues: CASQAGSYNEQFF. The CDR3 DNA follows: TGTGCCAGTCAAGCGGGTTCCTACAATGAGCAGTTCTTC.

V and J are TRBV11-2 and TRBJ2-5; D unresolved. Trimming removed 2 bases from V and 1 base from J, with 8 bases in between. Looked up from germline, CDR1 is SGHAT and CDR2 is FQNNGV. This CDR3 has 14 residues. The CDR3 nucleotides are TGTGCCAGCAGCTTATCAGGAACCCAAGAGACCCAGTACTTC. Amino acids: CASSLSGTQETQYF.

This clone was observed a few times. The chain recombines TRBV7-2 with TRBJ2-7; D unclear. Germline V gives CDR1 SGHTA, CDR2 FQGNSA. CDR3 length: 14 amino acids. V was shortened by 1 base and J by 4 bases, with 11 bases between the two germline ends. The CDR3 protein is CASSLGPAAYEQYF. Written as DNA, the CDR3 is TGTGCCAGCAGCTTAGGCCCAGCTGCTTACGAGCAGTACTTC.

The chain is built from TRBV5-1 and TRBJ2-7; tentative D call: TRBD1 (5 bases). With 0 bases removed from V and 5 bases from J, the gap between germline ends came to 15 bases. Germline CDR1 is SGHRS and CDR2 is YFSETQ. The CDR3 length is 15 residues. The CDR3 DNA sequence: TGCGCCAGCAGCTTGGTTCGGACAACGAAGAACGAGCAGTACTTC. As protein: CASSLVRTTKNEQYF.